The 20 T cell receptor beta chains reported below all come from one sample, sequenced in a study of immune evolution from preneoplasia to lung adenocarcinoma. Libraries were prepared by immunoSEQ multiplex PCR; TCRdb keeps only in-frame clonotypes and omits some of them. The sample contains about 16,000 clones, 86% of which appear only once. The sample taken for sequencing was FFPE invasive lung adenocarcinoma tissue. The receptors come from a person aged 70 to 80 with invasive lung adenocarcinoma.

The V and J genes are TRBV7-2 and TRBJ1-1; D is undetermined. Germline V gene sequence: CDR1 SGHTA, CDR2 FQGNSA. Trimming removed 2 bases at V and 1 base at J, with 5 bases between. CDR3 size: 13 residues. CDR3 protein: CASSLNRNTEAFF. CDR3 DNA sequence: TGTGCCAGCAGCTTAAATCGGAACACTGAAGCTTTCTTT.

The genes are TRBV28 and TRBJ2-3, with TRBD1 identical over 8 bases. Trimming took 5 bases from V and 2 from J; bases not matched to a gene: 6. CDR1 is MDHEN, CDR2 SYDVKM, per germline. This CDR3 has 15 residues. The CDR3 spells CASSKVRGLTDTQYF. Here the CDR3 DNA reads TGTGCCAGCAGTAAAGTCAGGGGGCTCACAGATACGCAGTATTTT. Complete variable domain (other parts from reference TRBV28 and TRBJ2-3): DVKVTQSSRYLVKRTGEKVFLECVQDMDHENMFWYRQDPGLGLRLIYFSYDVKMKEKGDIPEGYSVSREKKERFSLILESASTNQTSMYLCASSKVRGLTDTQYFGPGTRLTVL.

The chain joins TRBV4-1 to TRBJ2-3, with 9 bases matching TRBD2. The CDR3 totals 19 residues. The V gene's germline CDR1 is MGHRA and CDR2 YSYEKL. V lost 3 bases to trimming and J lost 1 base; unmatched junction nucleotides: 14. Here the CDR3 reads CASSHTLWIAGARTDTQYF. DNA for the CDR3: TGCGCCAGCAGCCATACCCTCTGGATAGCGGGGGCCCGCACAGATACGCAGTATTTT.

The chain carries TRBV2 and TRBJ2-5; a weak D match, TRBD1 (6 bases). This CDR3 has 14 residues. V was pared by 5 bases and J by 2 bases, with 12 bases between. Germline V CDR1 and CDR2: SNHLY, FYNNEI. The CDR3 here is CASSFRTAQETQYF. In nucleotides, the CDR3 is TGTGCCAGCAGTTTTAGGACAGCGCAAGAGACCCAGTACTTC. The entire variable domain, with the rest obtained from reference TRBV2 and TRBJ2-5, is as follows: EPEVTQTPSHQVTQMGQEVILRCVPISNHLYFYWYRQILGQKVEFLVSFYNNEISEKSEIFDDQFSVERPDGSNFTLKIRSTKLEDSAMYFCASSFRTAQETQYFGPGTRLLVL.

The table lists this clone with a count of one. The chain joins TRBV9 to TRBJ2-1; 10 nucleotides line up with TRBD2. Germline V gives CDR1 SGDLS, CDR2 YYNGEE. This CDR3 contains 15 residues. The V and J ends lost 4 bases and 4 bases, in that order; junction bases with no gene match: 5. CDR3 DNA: TGTGCCAGCAGCCCTTCGGGACTAGCGTACAATGAGCAGTTCTTC. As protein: CASSPSGLAYNEQFF.

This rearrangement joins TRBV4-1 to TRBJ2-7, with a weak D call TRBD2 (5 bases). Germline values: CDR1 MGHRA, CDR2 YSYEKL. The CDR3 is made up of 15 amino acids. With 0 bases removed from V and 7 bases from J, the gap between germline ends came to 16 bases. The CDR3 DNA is TGCGCCAGCAGCCAAGAAGGGAGCCGACCTGGGGAGCAGTACTTC. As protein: CASSQEGSRPGEQYF.

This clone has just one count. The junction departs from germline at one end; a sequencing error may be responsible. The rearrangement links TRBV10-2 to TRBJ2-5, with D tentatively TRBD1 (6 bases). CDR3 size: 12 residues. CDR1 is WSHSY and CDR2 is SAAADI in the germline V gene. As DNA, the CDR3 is TGCGCCAGCAGTGACCCGGGGACAAGCCCAAACTTC. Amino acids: CASSDPGTSPNF.

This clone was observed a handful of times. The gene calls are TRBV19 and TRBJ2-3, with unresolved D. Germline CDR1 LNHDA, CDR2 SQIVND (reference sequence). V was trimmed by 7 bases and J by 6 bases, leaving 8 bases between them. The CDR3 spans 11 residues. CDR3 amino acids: CASKNSDTQYF. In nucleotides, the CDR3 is TGTGCCAGTAAGAATTCCGATACGCAGTATTTT.

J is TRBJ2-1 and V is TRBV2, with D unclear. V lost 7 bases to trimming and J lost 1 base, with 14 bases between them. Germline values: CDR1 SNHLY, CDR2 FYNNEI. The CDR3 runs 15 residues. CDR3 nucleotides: TGTGCCAGCACCGAGACGGCAGGTTCCTACAATGAGCAGTTCTTC. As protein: CASTETAGSYNEQFF.

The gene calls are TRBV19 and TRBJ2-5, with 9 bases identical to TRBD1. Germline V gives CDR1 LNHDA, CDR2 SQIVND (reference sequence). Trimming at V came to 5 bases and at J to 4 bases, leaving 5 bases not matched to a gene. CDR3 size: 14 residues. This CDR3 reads CASSPDRGRETQYF. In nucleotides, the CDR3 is TGTGCCAGTAGTCCGGACAGGGGAAGAGAGACCCAGTACTTC. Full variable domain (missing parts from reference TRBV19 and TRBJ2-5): DGGITQSPKYLFRKEGQNVTLSCEQNLNHDAMYWYRQDPGQGLRLIYYSQIVNDFQKGDIAEGYSVSREKKESFPLTVTSAQKNPTAFYLCASSPDRGRETQYFGPGTRLLVL.

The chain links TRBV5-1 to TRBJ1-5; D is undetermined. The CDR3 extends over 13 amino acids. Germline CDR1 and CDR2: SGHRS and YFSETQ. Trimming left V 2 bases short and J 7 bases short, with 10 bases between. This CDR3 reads CASSFGGEQPQHF. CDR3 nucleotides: TGCGCCAGCAGCTTCGGTGGGGAACAGCCCCAGCATTTT. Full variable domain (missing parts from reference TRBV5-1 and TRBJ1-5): KAGVTQTPRYLIKTRGQQVTLSCSPISGHRSVSWYQQTPGQGLQFLFEYFSETQRNKGNFPGRFSGRQFSNSRSEMNVSTLELGDSALYLCASSFGGEQPQHFGDGTRLSIL.

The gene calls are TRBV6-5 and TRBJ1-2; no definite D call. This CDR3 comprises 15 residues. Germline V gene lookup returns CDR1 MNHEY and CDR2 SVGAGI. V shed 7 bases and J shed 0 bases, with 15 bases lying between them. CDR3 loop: CASTLGSLANYGYTF. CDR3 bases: TGTGCCAGCACCCTAGGGAGCCTTGCTAACTATGGCTACACCTTC.

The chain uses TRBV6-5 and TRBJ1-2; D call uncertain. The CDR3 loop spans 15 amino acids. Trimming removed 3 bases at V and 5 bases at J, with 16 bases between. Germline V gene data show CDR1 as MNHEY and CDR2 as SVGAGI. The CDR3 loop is CASSYYPAQRYGYTF. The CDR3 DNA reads TGTGCCAGCAGTTATTATCCCGCCCAGAGGTATGGCTACACCTTC.

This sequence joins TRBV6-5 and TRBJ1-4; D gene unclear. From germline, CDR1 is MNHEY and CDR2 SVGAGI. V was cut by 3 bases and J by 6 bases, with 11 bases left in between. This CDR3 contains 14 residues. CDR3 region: CASSYLALDEKLFF. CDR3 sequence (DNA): TGTGCCAGCAGTTATTTAGCCCTCGATGAAAAACTGTTTTTT.

CDR3 in DNA: TGTGCCAGCAGCTTATTCGATAGCAATCAGCCCCAGCATTTT. This encodes CASSLFDSNQPQHF. The chain employs TRBV7-8 and TRBJ1-5; D unclear. The V gene lost 2 bases and the J gene lost 0 bases, with 5 bases spanning the gap. The CDR3 sequence is 14 residues long. Germline V gene data show CDR1 as SGHVS and CDR2 as FQNEAQ.

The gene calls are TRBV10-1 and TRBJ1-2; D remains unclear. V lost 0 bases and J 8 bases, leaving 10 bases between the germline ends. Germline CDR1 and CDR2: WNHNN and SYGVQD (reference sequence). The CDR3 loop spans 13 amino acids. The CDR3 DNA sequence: TGCGCCAGCAGTGAGTCGATCCTCCAGGGCTACACCTTC. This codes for CASSESILQGYTF.

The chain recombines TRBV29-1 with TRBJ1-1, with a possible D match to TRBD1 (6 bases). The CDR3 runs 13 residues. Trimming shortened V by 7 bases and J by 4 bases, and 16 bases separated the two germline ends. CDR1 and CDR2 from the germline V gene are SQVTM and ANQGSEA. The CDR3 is CSAAQGLGTEAFF. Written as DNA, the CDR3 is TGCAGCGCTGCCCAGGGGCTAGGCACTGAAGCTTTCTTT.

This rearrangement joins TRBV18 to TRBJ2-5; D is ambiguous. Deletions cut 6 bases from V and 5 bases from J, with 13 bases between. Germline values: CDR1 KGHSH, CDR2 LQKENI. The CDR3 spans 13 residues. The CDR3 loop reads CASSPLAWETQYF. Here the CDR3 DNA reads TGTGCCAGCTCCCCGCTGGCGTGGGAGACCCAGTACTTC.

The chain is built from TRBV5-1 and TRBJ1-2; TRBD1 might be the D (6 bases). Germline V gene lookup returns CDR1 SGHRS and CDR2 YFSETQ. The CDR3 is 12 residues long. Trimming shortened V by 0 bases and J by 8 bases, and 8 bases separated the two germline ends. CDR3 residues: CASSLGGLGYTF. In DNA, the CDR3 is TGCGCCAGCAGCTTGGGGGGGCTCGGCTACACCTTC.

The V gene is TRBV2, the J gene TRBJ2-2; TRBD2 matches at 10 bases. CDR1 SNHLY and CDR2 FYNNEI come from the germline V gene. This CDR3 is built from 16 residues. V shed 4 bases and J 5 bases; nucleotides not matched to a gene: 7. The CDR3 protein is CASSVLAGEDTGELFF. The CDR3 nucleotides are TGTGCCAGCAGTGTTCTAGCGGGAGAGGATACCGGGGAGCTGTTTTTT.